Each of the 25 T cell receptor beta chains below was sequenced from the same sample in a study of shared clonotypes between healthy human individuals. Naive CD8 populations comprised CD45RO-negative cells positively selected for CCR7, excluding terminally differentiated effector memory CD45RA+ cells. Data came from immunoSEQ multiplex PCR; TCRdb stores just in-frame clones and leaves some out. The sample includes just over 2,000,000 clones, about 95% of them seen just once. The sequenced material came from naive CD8+ T cells sorted from blood. Receptors were obtained from a man younger than 35 in good health.

This rearrangement joins TRBV10-1 to TRBJ2-1; D unclear. The V gene's germline CDR1 is WNHNN and CDR2 SYGVQD (reference sequence). The CDR3 has 11 residues. V was clipped by 3 bases and J by 7 bases, with 4 bases between them. CDR3 nucleotides: TGCGCCAGCAGTGACTGGAATGAGCAGTTCTTC. Translation: CASSDWNEQFF.

The chain carries TRBV27 and TRBJ2-3, with D tentatively TRBD2 (5 bases). This CDR3 has 14 amino acids. The germline V and J ends were trimmed by 4 bases and 2 bases, with 10 bases remaining between them. Germline loops: CDR1 MNHEY, CDR2 SMNVEV (reference sequence). The CDR3 sequence: CASSYQDSTDTQYF. CDR3 DNA: TGTGCCAGCAGTTACCAGGACTCCACAGATACGCAGTATTTT.

The rearrangement uses TRBV4-2 and TRBJ1-5; D is uncertain. There are 15 residues in the CDR3. Germline V gives CDR1 LGHNA, CDR2 YNFKEQ. V lost 0 bases to trimming and J lost 6 bases, with 12 bases between them. CDR3 nucleotides: TGTGCCAGCAGCCAAGATCGTTCGGGGTCTCAGCCCCAGCATTTT. This encodes CASSQDRSGSQPQHF.

The chain carries TRBV6-5 and TRBJ2-7, with 7 bases identical to TRBD2. The CDR3 consists of 14 residues. V lost 5 bases and J lost 2; bases outside the gene matches: 6. Germline values: CDR1 MNHEY, CDR2 SVGAGI. CDR3: CASSDGGRAYEQYF. CDR3 in DNA: TGTGCCAGCAGTGACGGGGGGAGGGCCTACGAGCAGTACTTC.

J is TRBJ2-1 and V is TRBV4-2, with D tentatively TRBD2 (7 bases). The length of the CDR3 is 15 residues. The V gene's germline CDR1 is LGHNA and CDR2 YNFKEQ. The germline V and J ends were trimmed by 0 bases and 8 bases, with 14 bases remaining between them. CDR3 in amino acids: CASSQDRWGGDEQFF. The CDR3 bases are TGTGCCAGCAGCCAAGATCGGTGGGGGGGCGATGAGCAGTTCTTC.

This chain joins TRBV7-8 and TRBJ2-5; no clear D gene. V was cut by 1 base and J by 2 bases, with 17 bases left in between. The CDR3 is made up of 17 amino acids. Looked up from germline, CDR1 is SGHVS and CDR2 is FQNEAQ. The DNA of the CDR3 is TGTGCCAGCAGCTTAGAGGTGTGGGCAGAGCAACAAGAGACCCAGTACTTC. Amino acids: CASSLEVWAEQQETQYF.

The CDR3 is CASSLPPPPHVDTQYF. The CDR3 DNA reads TGTGCCAGCAGCTTACCCCCACCACCCCATGTAGATACGCAGTATTTT. The chain recombines TRBV7-9 with TRBJ2-3; unclear D gene. The CDR3 has 16 residues. Per germline, CDR1 SEHNR and CDR2 FQNEAQ (reference sequence). Deletions cut 2 bases from V and 5 bases from J, with 17 bases between.

The J gene is TRBJ2-5, the V gene TRBV30, with 9 nucleotides matching TRBD2. V lost 4 bases to trimming and J lost 4 bases; unmatched junction nucleotides: 10. The CDR3 runs to 15 residues. Germline V gives CDR1 GTSNPN, CDR2 SVGIG (reference sequence). CDR3 nucleotide sequence: TGTGCCTGGAATCAAGCGGGAGGTAGTAGAGAGACCCAGTACTTC. It specifies CAWNQAGGSRETQYF.

The rearrangement joins TRBV5-6 to TRBJ2-1; 11 nucleotides agree with TRBD2. Germline values: CDR1 SGHDT, CDR2 YYEEEE. The CDR3 length is 15 residues. The V gene end was trimmed by 4 bases and the J gene end by 8 bases; junction bases not matched to a gene: 8. CDR3 in amino acids: CASSPIAGGWDEQFF. For the CDR3, the DNA is TGTGCCAGCAGCCCGATAGCGGGAGGGTGGGATGAGCAGTTCTTC.

The chain links TRBV5-4 to TRBJ2-5; 7 nucleotides align to TRBD2. Germline CDR1 reads SGHNT; CDR2 reads YYREEE (reference sequence). The length of the CDR3 is 15 residues. With V trimmed by 0 bases and J by 2 bases, 4 bases remained unmatched. The CDR3 DNA sequence: TGTGCCAGCAGCTTGGTGATCGGGGGGCAAGAGACCCAGTACTTC. Residues: CASSLVIGGQETQYF.

This chain links TRBV29-1 with TRBJ2-7; no clear D gene. CDR1 SQVTM and CDR2 ANQGSEA come from the germline V gene. With 5 bases removed from V and 0 bases from J, the gap between germline ends came to 11 bases. The CDR3 extends over 13 amino acids. CDR3 region: CSVRQTYSYEQYF. The CDR3 DNA reads as TGCAGCGTTCGGCAGACCTACTCCTACGAGCAGTACTTC.

The V call is TRBV9, the J call TRBJ2-3; maybe TRBD2 (6 bases). Between the trimmed V and J ends, which lost 0 bases and 5 bases, there was a span of 13 bases. CDR1 is SGDLS, CDR2 YYNGEE, per germline. The CDR3 runs 15 residues. This CDR3 is CASSVGVGEEDTQYF. The CDR3 DNA reads TGTGCCAGCAGCGTAGGAGTGGGGGAGGAAGATACGCAGTATTTT. The full variable domain, in which reference TRBV9 and TRBJ2-3 provide the parts outside the CDR3, is DSGVTQTPKHLITATGQRVTLRCSPRSGDLSVYWYQQSLDQGLQFLIQYYNGEERAKGNILERFSAQQFPDLHSELNLSSLELGDSALYFCASSVGVGEEDTQYFGPGTRLTVL.

Remarks on this clone: Different DNA sequences within this sample yield the same CDR3. The CDR3 sequence is CASSIDGTGSYEQYF. The CDR3 DNA reads as TGTGCCAGTAGTATAGATGGGACAGGGTCCTACGAGCAGTACTTC. The genes are TRBV19 and TRBJ2-7, with TRBD1 identical over 9 bases. Trimming removed 0 bases from V and 1 base from J; junction bases left unmatched: 1. There are 15 residues in the CDR3. Per the germline V gene, CDR1 is LNHDA and CDR2 is SQIVND (reference sequence).

The rearrangement links TRBV25-1 to TRBJ2-7; 10 nucleotides align to TRBD2. V lost 3 bases, J lost 1 base, and 3 bases stayed unmatched. Germline CDR1 MGHDK, CDR2 SYGVNS. The CDR3 extends over 15 amino acids. The CDR3 is CASSDVAGGSYEQYF. CDR3 DNA: TGTGCCAGCAGTGATGTAGCGGGAGGATCCTACGAGCAGTACTTC.

The chain has TRBV27 and TRBJ2-7; 15 bases line up with TRBD2. There are 17 residues in the CDR3. The V and J ends lost 6 bases and 4 bases, in that order; junction bases with no gene match: 10. CDR1 and CDR2 from the germline V gene are MNHEY and SMNVEV (reference sequence). CDR3 DNA sequence: TGTGCCAGCAGACCGGGACTAGCGGGAGGAAGTGGATACGAGCAGTACTTC. It encodes CASRPGLAGGSGYEQYF.

Worth noting for this clone: Within the sample, other DNA sequences also encode this same CDR3. The rearrangement joins TRBV27 to TRBJ2-5, with 8 bases identical to TRBD2. Per the germline V gene, CDR1 is MNHEY and CDR2 is SMNVEV (reference sequence). This CDR3 has 14 amino acids. V lost 5 bases and J lost 4; bases outside the gene matches: 6. CDR3 bases: TGTGCCAGCAGTCCAGGACTAGCAAGAGAGACCCAGTACTTC. Protein: CASSPGLARETQYF.

The DNA for the CDR3 is TGTGCCAGCAGTTACTCTAGCGGGAGGGAAGGGGAGCTGTTTTTT. Encoded protein: CASSYSSGREGELFF. V gene TRBV6-6 combines with J gene TRBJ2-2; 11 bases map to TRBD2. Germline CDR1 is MNHNY and CDR2 is SVGAGI (reference sequence). This CDR3 contains 15 residues. Trimming removed 0 bases from V and 8 bases from J; junction bases left unmatched: 2.

The rearrangement joins TRBV2 to TRBJ2-6; D may correspond to TRBD1 or TRBD2 (5 bases each). Germline loops: CDR1 SNHLY, CDR2 FYNNEI. This CDR3 is built from 17 residues. V gave up 5 bases and J gave up 4 bases, with 18 bases separating them. The CDR3 DNA reads as TGTGCCAGCAGTACCGGGACCGACCCTTGGGGGGCCAACGTCCTGACTTTC. Amino acid sequence: CASSTGTDPWGANVLTF.

The CDR3 DNA follows: TGTGCCATACCCCAGGGCACGGACACCGGGGAGCTGTTTTTT. As protein: CAIPQGTDTGELFF. The genes are TRBV10-3 and TRBJ2-2, with TRBD1 as a possible D gene (5 bases). CDR1 is ENHRY and CDR2 is SYGVKD in the germline V gene. The germline V and J ends were trimmed by 9 bases and 3 bases, with 14 bases remaining between them. The CDR3 length is 14 residues.

The chain uses TRBV13 and TRBJ2-7; D possibly matches TRBD1 or TRBD2 (5 bases each). Germline V gives CDR1 PRHDT, CDR2 FYEKMQ (reference sequence). The V end lost 5 bases, the J end lost 2 bases, and 13 bases lay between the germline ends. The CDR3 sequence is 14 residues long. The CDR3 loop is CASSPWDGTYEQYF. The DNA for the CDR3 is TGTGCCAGCAGCCCCTGGGACGGGACCTACGAGCAGTACTTC.

As for this clone: This sample also contains other DNA sequences that code for the same CDR3. The V and J genes are TRBV27 and TRBJ2-7; D is unclear. Germline V gene data show CDR1 as MNHEY and CDR2 as SMNVEV (reference sequence). CDR3 length equals 12 residues. Trimming took off 6 bases at V and 2 bases at J, with 8 bases between the two ends. CDR3 sequence reads: CASSPTPYEQYF. The CDR3 nucleotides read TGTGCCAGCAGCCCCACCCCCTACGAGCAGTACTTC.

The chain has TRBV4-1 and TRBJ1-1, with D possibly TRBD1 on 5 matching bases. The ends were cut back, 1 base at V and 1 base at J, with 13 bases in the middle. This CDR3 contains 16 residues. Germline assignment: CDR1 MGHRA and CDR2 YSYEKL. Here the CDR3 DNA reads TGCGCCAGCAGCCAAGTGGCAGGGTCGAAGAACACTGAAGCTTTCTTT. It codes for CASSQVAGSKNTEAFF.

This sequence joins TRBV28 and TRBJ2-1; 10 bases are a match to TRBD1. With V trimmed by 6 bases and J by 3 bases, 14 bases remained unmatched. The CDR3 has 18 residues. CDR1 is MDHEN, CDR2 SYDVKM, per germline. DNA of the CDR3: TGTGCCAGCAGCGGCCTATGGGGGACAGGGGCCTTCTACAATGAGCAGTTCTTC. Translation: CASSGLWGTGAFYNEQFF. The full variable domain, completed using reference TRBV28 and TRBJ2-1, is DVKVTQSSRYLVKRTGEKVFLECVQDMDHENMFWYRQDPGLGLRLIYFSYDVKMKEKGDIPEGYSVSREKKERFSLILESASTNQTSMYLCASSGLWGTGAFYNEQFFGPGTRLTVL.

Here the CDR3 DNA reads TGTGCCAGCAGCCTTACCGGGACAGGGAGCAATCAGCCCCAGCATTTT. Amino acid sequence: CASSLTGTGSNQPQHF. The chain recombines TRBV28 with TRBJ1-5; 9 positions match TRBD1. The CDR3 covers 16 residues. In germline, CDR1 is MDHEN, CDR2 SYDVKM. The trim removed 6 bases at V and 1 base at J, leaving 7 bases unmatched.

This chain links TRBV5-6 with TRBJ2-1; D is undetermined. This CDR3 has 15 residues. Germline lookup yields CDR1 SGHDT and CDR2 YYEEEE. Trimming cost V 1 base and J 0 bases, with 8 bases left between them. CDR3 DNA: TGTGCCAGCAGCTTGACAGTGAGCTCCTACAATGAGCAGTTCTTC. It codes for CASSLTVSSYNEQFF.